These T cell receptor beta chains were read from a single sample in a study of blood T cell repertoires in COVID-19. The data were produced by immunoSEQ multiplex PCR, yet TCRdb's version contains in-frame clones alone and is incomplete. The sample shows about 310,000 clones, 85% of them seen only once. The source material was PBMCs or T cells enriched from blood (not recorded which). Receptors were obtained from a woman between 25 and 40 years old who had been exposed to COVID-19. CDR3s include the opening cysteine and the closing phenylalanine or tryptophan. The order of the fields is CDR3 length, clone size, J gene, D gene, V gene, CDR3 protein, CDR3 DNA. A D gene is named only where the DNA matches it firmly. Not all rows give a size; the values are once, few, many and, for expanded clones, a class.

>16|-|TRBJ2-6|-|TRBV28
CASSRRGNAGANVLTF
TGTGCCAGCAGCAGACGGGGAAACGCTGGGGCCAACGTCCTGACTTTC
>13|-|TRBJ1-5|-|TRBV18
CASSPYSDQPQHF
TGTGCCAGCTCACCCTATTCCGATCAGCCCCAGCATTTT
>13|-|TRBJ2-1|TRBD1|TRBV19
CASSTGQVYEQFF
TGTGCCAGTAGTACCGGACAGGTATATGAGCAGTTCTTC
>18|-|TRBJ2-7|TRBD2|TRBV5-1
CASSLVYSGGASSYEQYF
TGCGCCAGCAGCTTGGTCTATAGCGGGGGTGCTAGCTCCTACGAGCAGTACTTC
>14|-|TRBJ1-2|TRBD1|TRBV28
CASSPGQINYGYTF
TGTGCCAGCAGTCCGGGACAGATTAACTATGGCTACACCTTC
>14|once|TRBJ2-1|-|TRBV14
CASSQDPAYNEQFF
TGTGCCAGCAGCCAAGATCCAGCCTACAATGAGCAGTTCTTC
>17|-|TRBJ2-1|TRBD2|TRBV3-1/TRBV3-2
CASSQYRGRARLDEQFF
TGTGCCAGCAGCCAATATCGGGGGAGGGCTCGTCTGGATGAGCAGTTCTTC
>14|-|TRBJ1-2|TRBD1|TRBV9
CASSEPGQGLGYTF
TGTGCCAGCAGCGAACCGGGACAGGGGTTGGGCTACACCTTC
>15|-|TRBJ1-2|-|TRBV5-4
CASSLGGGIDYGYTF
TGTGCCAGCAGCTTGGGGGGGGGCATCGACTATGGCTACACCTTC
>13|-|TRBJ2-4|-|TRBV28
CASGTLAKNIQYF
TGTGCCTCAGGGACTCTAGCCAAAAACATTCAGTACTTC
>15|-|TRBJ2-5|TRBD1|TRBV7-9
CASSLEGQELETQYF
TGTGCCAGCAGCTTAGAGGGACAGGAGTTAGAGACCCAGTACTTC
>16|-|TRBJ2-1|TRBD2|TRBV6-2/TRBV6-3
CASSPPLAGVGNEQFF
TGTGCCAGCAGCCCCCCACTAGCGGGAGTTGGCAATGAGCAGTTCTTC
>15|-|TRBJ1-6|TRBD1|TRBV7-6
CASSLGTGENSPLHF
TGTGCCAGCAGCTTAGGGACAGGGGAAAATTCACCCCTCCACTTT
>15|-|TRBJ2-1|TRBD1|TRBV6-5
CASSSKPQGNNEQFF
TGTGCCAGCAGTTCCAAACCACAGGGGAACAATGAGCAGTTCTTC
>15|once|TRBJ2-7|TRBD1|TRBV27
CASSLFGQGDYEQYF
TGTGCCAGCAGTTTATTCGGACAGGGGGACTACGAGCAGTACTTC
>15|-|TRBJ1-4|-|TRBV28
CASTRPGKANEKLFF
TGTGCCAGCACTCGGCCAGGGAAGGCTAATGAAAAACTGTTTTTT
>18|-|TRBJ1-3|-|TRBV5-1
CASSLSWLSGNSGNTIYF
TGCGCCAGCAGCTTGAGTTGGCTATCAGGGAACTCTGGAAACACCATATATTTT
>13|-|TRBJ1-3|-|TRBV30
CAWSPSSGNTIYF
TGTGCCTGGAGTCCTTCCTCTGGAAACACCATATATTTT
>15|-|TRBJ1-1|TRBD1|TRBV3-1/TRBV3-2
CASSQGAGGIGEAFF
TGTGCCAGCAGCCAAGGAGCAGGGGGTATTGGTGAAGCTTTCTTT
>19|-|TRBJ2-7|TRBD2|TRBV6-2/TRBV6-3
CASSYSTGLAGDYSYEQYF
TGTGCCAGCAGTTACTCTACCGGGCTAGCGGGGGACTACTCCTACGAGCAGTACTTC
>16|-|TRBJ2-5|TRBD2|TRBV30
CAWKGTSGTSWETQYF
TGTGCCTGGAAAGGCACGAGCGGGACGTCGTGGGAGACCCAGTACTTC
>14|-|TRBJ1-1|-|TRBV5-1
CASSLGSVNTEAFF
TGCGCCAGCAGCTTGGGTTCGGTGAACACTGAAGCTTTCTTT
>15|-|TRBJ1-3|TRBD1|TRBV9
CASSVETGAGNTIYF
TGTGCCAGCAGCGTAGAGACAGGGGCTGGAAACACCATATATTTT
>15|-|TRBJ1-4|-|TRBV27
CASSSRHPRNEKLFF
TGTGCCAGCAGTTCACGACACCCTCGTAATGAAAAACTGTTTTTT
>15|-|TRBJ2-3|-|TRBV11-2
CASSFPGTRFGTQYF
TGTGCCAGCAGCTTTCCAGGTACAAGATTTGGCACGCAGTATTTT
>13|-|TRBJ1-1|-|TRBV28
CASRLLQGTEAFF
TGTGCCAGCAGATTACTACAGGGTACTGAAGCTTTCTTT
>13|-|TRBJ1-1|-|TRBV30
CAWEKQVNTEAFF
TGTGCCTGGGAAAAACAGGTGAACACTGAAGCTTTCTTT
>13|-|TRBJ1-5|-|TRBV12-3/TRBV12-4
CASSLRENQPQHF
TGTGCCAGCAGTCTCCGGGAAAATCAGCCCCAGCATTTT
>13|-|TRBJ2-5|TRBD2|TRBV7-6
CASSPREGETQYF
TGTGCCAGCAGCCCACGGGAGGGGGAGACCCAGTACTTC
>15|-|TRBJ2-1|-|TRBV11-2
CASSLAGYSYNEQFF
TGTGCCAGCAGCTTAGCAGGATACTCCTACAATGAGCAGTTCTTC
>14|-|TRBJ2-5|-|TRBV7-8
CASSLGGDLETQYF
TGTGCCAGCAGCTTAGGAGGTGATCTGGAGACCCAGTACTTC
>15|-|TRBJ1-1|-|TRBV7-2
CASSLFWALNTEAFF
TGTGCCAGCAGCTTATTTTGGGCGCTGAACACTGAAGCTTTCTTT
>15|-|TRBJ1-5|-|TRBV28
CASSFGGSSNQPQHF
TGTGCCAGCAGTTTTGGAGGGTCAAGCAATCAGCCCCAGCATTTT
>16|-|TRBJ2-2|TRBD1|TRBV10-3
CAISPGGNLNTGELFF
TGTGCCATCAGTCCAGGGGGCAACTTGAACACCGGGGAGCTGTTTTTT
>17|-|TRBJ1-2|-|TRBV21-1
CASSPRWAGEKNYGYTF
TGTGCCAGCAGCCCCAGGTGGGCAGGGGAAAAGAACTATGGCTACACCTTC
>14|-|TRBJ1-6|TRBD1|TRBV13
CASSQDRGHSPLHF
TGTGCCAGCAGCCAAGACAGGGGCCATTCACCCCTCCACTTT
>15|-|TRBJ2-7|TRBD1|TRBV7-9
CASSLARQGAGEQYF
TGTGCCAGCAGCTTAGCGCGGCAGGGGGCAGGTGAGCAGTACTTC
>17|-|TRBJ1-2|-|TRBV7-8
CASSFAPYQGKNYGYTF
TGTGCCAGCAGCTTTGCACCCTATCAGGGGAAAAACTATGGCTACACCTTC
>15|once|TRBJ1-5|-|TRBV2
CASSESMRSGQPQHF
TGTGCCAGCAGTGAAAGTATGAGGTCTGGGCAGCCCCAGCATTTT
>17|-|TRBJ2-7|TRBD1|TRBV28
CASRSPGQGKGPYEQYF
TGTGCCAGCAGATCCCCAGGACAGGGTAAGGGACCCTACGAGCAGTACTTC